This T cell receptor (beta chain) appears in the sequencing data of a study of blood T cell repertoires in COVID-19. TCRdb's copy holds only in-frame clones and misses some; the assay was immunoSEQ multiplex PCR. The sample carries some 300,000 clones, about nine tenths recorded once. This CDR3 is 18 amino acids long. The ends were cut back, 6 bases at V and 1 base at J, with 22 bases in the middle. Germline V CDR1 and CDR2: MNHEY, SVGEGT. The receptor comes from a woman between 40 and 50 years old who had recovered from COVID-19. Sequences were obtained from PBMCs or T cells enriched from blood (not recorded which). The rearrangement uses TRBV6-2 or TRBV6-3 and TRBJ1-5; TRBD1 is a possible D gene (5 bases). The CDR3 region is CASSPRPARDVSNQPQHF. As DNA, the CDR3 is TGTGCCAGCAGCCCGCGCCCCGCCAGGGATGTGAGCAATCAGCCCCAGCATTTT.